These 20 T cell receptor beta chains originate from one sample sequenced in a study of preoperative IRX-2 immunotherapy in early breast cancer. The repertoire was sequenced with immunoSEQ multiplex PCR; TCRdb's copy has only in-frame clones and lacks some. In the table there are around 30,000 clones, 70% to 85% of which are singletons. Treatment defined: preoperative locoregional IRX-2 cytokine immunotherapy. Collection of the sample occurred from a patient treated with IRX-2 immunotherapy. The receptors were sampled from a human donor with breast cancer.

The chain combines TRBV14 with TRBJ2-5; D is uncertain. CDR3 length equals 13 residues. Germline V gives CDR1 SGHDN, CDR2 FVKESK. Trimming removed 1 base from V and 6 bases from J, with 9 bases in between. CDR3 nucleotides: TGTGCCAGCAGCCAAGTTGGGTTTCAGACCCAGTACTTC. It translates to CASSQVGFQTQYF.

This clone occurred a few times. The chain combines TRBV11-3 with TRBJ2-7; D remains ambiguous. Germline V CDR1 and CDR2: SGHNT, YENEEA. The CDR3 extends over 14 amino acids. Trimming took 5 bases from V and 1 from J, leaving 12 bases between them. CDR3 in DNA: TGTGCCAGCAGCCCTCGTCGGCCATCCTACGAGCAGTACTTC. Translation gives CASSPRRPSYEQYF.

V gene TRBV5-1 combines with J gene TRBJ2-5, with 11 bases aligning to TRBD2. J lost 4 bases, V lost 6 bases, and 11 bases had no gene match. The CDR3 is 16 residues long. The V gene's germline CDR1 is SGHRS and CDR2 YFSETQ. CDR3 nucleotides: TGCGCCAGCATTGAGTTAGCGGGGGGGACTTCAGAGACCCAGTACTTC. Translated, it gives CASIELAGGTSETQYF.

This sequence joins TRBV9 and TRBJ1-5; 9 bases align to TRBD1. Germline values: CDR1 SGDLS, CDR2 YYNGEE. With 6 bases clipped from V and 5 bases from J, the junction kept 6 bases outside the gene matches. The CDR3 loop spans 14 amino acids. The CDR3 is CASNYGTGYQPQHF. For the CDR3, the DNA is TGTGCCAGCAATTATGGGACAGGGTATCAGCCCCAGCATTTT.

This chain connects TRBV28 to TRBJ1-6, with D possibly TRBD1 on 5 matching bases. The CDR3 covers 14 residues. Trimming pared 7 bases from V and 9 bases from J, leaving 16 bases between. Germline-derived CDR1 and CDR2 are MDHEN and SYDVKM. The CDR3 sequence: CASKQGGSFSPLHF. CDR3 sequence (DNA): TGTGCCAGCAAGCAGGGAGGTAGCTTTTCACCCCTCCACTTT.

This chain links TRBV29-1 with TRBJ2-1; maybe TRBD2 (5 bases). Germline lookup yields CDR1 SQVTM and CDR2 ANQGSEA. With 5 bases removed from V and 9 bases from J, the gap between germline ends came to 17 bases. The CDR3 has 13 residues. The CDR3 reads CSVTEDSFFEQFF. CDR3 nucleotides: TGCAGCGTTACCGAGGACTCCTTCTTTGAGCAGTTCTTC.

This rearrangement joins TRBV6-8 to TRBJ2-7, with D possibly called TRBD1 or TRBD2 (5 bases each). The CDR3 runs to 15 residues. Germline CDR1 is MNHGY and CDR2 is SAAAGT. The V end was cut by 5 bases, the J end by 6 bases, with 20 bases between. The chain's CDR3 is CASSRQGPGPSEQYF. Written as DNA, the CDR3 is TGTGCCAGCAGTCGTCAGGGACCGGGCCCTTCCGAGCAGTACTTC.

This clone is a singleton in its sample. The chain carries TRBV5-1 and TRBJ2-1; D could derive from TRBD1 or TRBD2 (5 bases each). CDR1 and CDR2 from the germline V gene are SGHRS and YFSETQ. The CDR3 sequence is 16 residues long. The V end lost 7 bases, the J end lost 4 bases, and 21 bases lay between the germline ends. CDR3 coding DNA: TGCGCCAGCGGTTCACGTAGACGGGGCAGATACAATGAGCAGTTCTTC. The encoded protein is CASGSRRRGRYNEQFF.

The chain carries TRBV15 and TRBJ2-2, with TRBD1 as a possible D gene (5 bases). With 5 bases removed from V and 1 base from J, the gap between germline ends came to 8 bases. The CDR3 covers 14 residues. The germline V gene encodes CDR1 LNHNV and CDR2 YYDKDF (reference sequence). As DNA, the CDR3 is TGTGCCACCAGCGGCCAGGGGAACACCGGGGAGCTGTTTTTT. It translates to CATSGQGNTGELFF.

The J gene is TRBJ2-7, the V gene TRBV28, with D tentatively TRBD2 (5 bases). The V end was cut by 7 bases, the J end by 8 bases, with 18 bases between. The CDR3 is 13 residues long. Germline CDR1 MDHEN, CDR2 SYDVKM. CDR3 bases: TGTGCCAGCACTCTGGGGAGCCCTTACCAGCAGTACTTC. Amino acids: CASTLGSPYQQYF. Combining the CDR3 with reference TRBV28 and TRBJ2-7 gives the whole variable domain DVKVTQSSRYLVKRTGEKVFLECVQDMDHENMFWYRQDPGLGLRLIYFSYDVKMKEKGDIPEGYSVSREKKERFSLILESASTNQTSMYLCASTLGSPYQQYFGPGTRLTVT.

The chain recombines TRBV12-1 with TRBJ2-7; TRBD2 is the table's D call, not checked against the DNA. TRBV12-1 is tagged as a pseudogene. This CDR3 contains 13 residues. The CDR3 DNA reads TGTGCCAGCAGCTCTTTATCCACGGACGAGCAGTACTTC. Translation gives CASSSLSTDEQYF.

The chain links TRBV7-5 to TRBJ2-5; the listed D gene, TRBD2, was not tested against the DNA. TRBV7-5 has pseudogene status. The CDR3 spans 14 residues. The CDR3 DNA reads as TGTGCCAGCAGCGCGGCGGGGAGATCTCAGACCCAGTACTTC. Its translation: CASSAAGRSQTQYF.

V usage is TRBV6-8 and J usage is TRBJ2-3; D might be TRBD1 (6 bases). The CDR3 totals 15 residues. Germline lookup yields CDR1 MNHGY and CDR2 SAAAGT. V was shortened by 6 bases and J by 6 bases, with 19 bases between the two germline ends. In DNA, the CDR3 is TGTGCCAGCAGGGGGGCGGAAACCAAACGGGATACGCAGTATTTT. Amino acid sequence: CASRGAETKRDTQYF.

This clone was seen only once. J is TRBJ1-2 and V is TRBV11-3; D is undetermined. Trimming cost V 5 bases and J 4 bases, with 14 bases left between them. The CDR3 length is 14 residues. Per the germline V gene, CDR1 is SGHNT and CDR2 is YENEEA. The CDR3 region has the DNA TGTGCCAGCAGCGTTGGCTTGAGGAGCTATGGCTACACCTTC. Translated, it gives CASSVGLRSYGYTF.

On this clone itself: The junction departs from germline at one end; a sequencing error may be responsible. This chain connects TRBV6-8 to TRBJ2-7, with D hard to call. Germline-derived CDR1 and CDR2 are MNHGY and SAAAGT. The CDR3 spans 12 residues. DNA of the CDR3: TGTACCAGCAGTTCGAGAGGATACGAGCAGTACTTC. Translated: CTSSSRGYEQYF.

This chain connects TRBV28 to TRBJ1-5; TRBD1 aligns across 9 bases. Germline V gene sequence: CDR1 MDHEN, CDR2 SYDVKM. V gave up 2 bases and J gave up 0 bases; unmatched junction bases: 8. The CDR3 covers 18 residues. The CDR3 DNA follows: TGTGCCAGCAGTTTACCCCGACAGGGGGTTTATAGCAATCAGCCCCAGCATTTT. Translated, it gives CASSLPRQGVYSNQPQHF.

This clone was recorded a few times. The rearrangement links TRBV18 to TRBJ2-5; D is ambiguous. Deletions cut 1 base from V and 2 bases from J, with 8 bases between. The length of the CDR3 is 14 residues. Germline assignment: CDR1 KGHSH and CDR2 LQKENI. The CDR3 spells CASSPLSEQETQYF. In nucleotides, the CDR3 is TGTGCCAGCTCACCACTGTCCGAGCAAGAGACCCAGTACTTC. Full variable domain (outside the CDR3, taken from reference TRBV18 and TRBJ2-5): NAGVMQNPRHLVRRRGQEARLRCSPMKGHSHVYWYRQLPEEGLKFMVYLQKENIIDESGMPKERFSAEFPKEGPSILRIQQVVRGDSAAYFCASSPLSEQETQYFGPGTRLLVL.

This clone was detected a few times. The chain has TRBV6-8 and TRBJ2-7; perhaps TRBD1 as D (6 bases). CDR3 length: 15 residues. Germline V gives CDR1 MNHGY, CDR2 SAAAGT. The ends were cut back, 5 bases at V and 4 bases at J, with 18 bases in the middle. CDR3 sequence: CASSEPVGGWYEQYF. In DNA, the CDR3 is TGTGCCAGCAGTGAGCCAGTTGGGGGCTGGTACGAGCAGTACTTC.

The chain links TRBV11-3 to TRBJ2-5, with 12 bases fitting TRBD2. V dropped 3 bases and J dropped 5; count of bases not matched to a gene: 7. Looked up from germline, CDR1 is SGHNT and CDR2 is YENEEA. The CDR3 runs to 16 residues. The CDR3 DNA sequence: TGTGCCAGCAGCTTCGGATGGACTAGCGGGAAGGAGACCCAGTACTTC. This sequence encodes CASSFGWTSGKETQYF.

The V and J genes are TRBV19 and TRBJ2-1; no firm D call. CDR3 size: 12 residues. From germline, CDR1 is LNHDA and CDR2 SQIVND (reference sequence). V lost 6 bases, J lost 4 bases, and 7 bases lay in between. CDR3 sequence (DNA): TGTGCCAGTAGAGGGCTGTACAATGAGCAGTTCTTC. This codes for CASRGLYNEQFF.